This T cell receptor beta chain was sequenced in a study of shared clonotypes between healthy human individuals (dated by TCRdb to 2018 to 2021). For the study in its entirety: The cohort comprised two women and three men aged 18 to 49 years. For each donor, three plates each were used for CD4 naive and CD4 memory, two plates were used for CD8 naive, and one plate was used for CD8 memory. To increase sequencing depth and limit assay-specific biases, TCR repertoire library preparation and sequencing were carried out by different laboratories using diverse techniques. To estimate repertoire size and how much clonotypes are shared between individuals, the study performed deep sequencing of blood TCR repertoires from about five healthy adults. Each donor's leukapheresis produced roughly between roughly 0.85 and 10 billion PBMCs. What the research found in general, with its limitations: Sampling was restricted to blood, and TCR repertoires in tissues likely differ from the TCR repertoires found in blood. Naive subsets generally had larger estimated clonotype richness than memory subsets did. Higher generation probabilities were observed for clonotypes shared by all four sorted-subset donors than for non-shared clonotypes. Because the study included a small number of donors, the genetic and exposure-history diversity represented was limited. Pairwise subsampling led to the expectation that sequencing depth would affect the degree of clonotype sharing among donors. Incomplete sequencing was indicated by rarefaction of sorted-subset datasets, despite the large sequencing depth. Across four donors, roughly 5.4% of naive CD4, around 3.5% of naive CD8, around 2.1% of memory CD4, and approximately 0.42% of memory CD8 clonotypes were shared.

In regard to this clone: The specificity of this receptor is unknown. No much larger clonotype is one base removed from it; base qualities were not supplied.

Using the deep immunoSEQ assay, TCR CDR3 regions were amplified from genomic DNA by multiplex PCR. Genomic DNA extracted from each cell subset was distributed evenly over all wells of several immunoSEQ 96-well plates, and each plate served as one replicate. For sorted subsets, approximately 200 ng of genomic DNA, equivalent to some 30,000 T cell genomes, went into each replicate PCR. The purified libraries were quantified using a Qubit 3.0 fluorometer, sized with a Bioanalyzer 2100, and then quantified again using the KAPA Library Quantification kit. A separate single-read 150-cycle Illumina NextSeq 550 flow cell was used to sequence each immunoSEQ 96-well plate. The study's processing was this. Because the immunoSEQ output held only junctional sequences and lacked quality scores, the filtering could not match the filtering applied to full-length reads. To assign V/J genes and CDR3, sequences were annotated using PyIR, a Python wrapper for IgBLAST v1.9, with IMGT germline references. Reads were removed for weak V/J assignments (E-value above 1e-6), missing CDR3, stop codons, out-of-frame junctions, or ambiguous translated residues. V3J clonotypes were defined as sequences sharing the same inferred V gene, J gene, and CDR3 amino acid sequence. Percentage overlap between repertoires was computed as shared unique clonotypes divided by the size of the smaller repertoire. Repertoire richness was assessed with RTK rarefaction, the Chao1 estimator, and Recon v2.1 estimates of unobserved clonotypes. OLGA was used to compute generation probabilities for all TCRbeta clonotypes that the gDNA method yielded from several donors. Imported from immuneACCESS, the table was reduced by TCRdb to in-frame sequences with V and J called. These copies leave out some clones; in studies compared against another copy, an unresolved V gene accounts for under half, and the cause of the remainder is not known. V and J calls and clone size are those listed in that table; D and trimming were worked out from the DNA. This sample holds about 1 million clones; 60% to 80% were observed only once. The ten biggest clones cover nearly 1.5% of the sample.

The donors were healthy, HIV-negative adults with no recently reported acute infections or vaccinations. Every donor was a Caucasian adult residing in Nashville, Tennessee, USA. Magnetic negative selection was used to enrich CD4+ T cells, after which naive cells were positively selected on CD45RA and the negative fraction became the memory subset. After blood collection by leukapheresis, PBMCs were isolated using Ficoll-Histopaque density gradient centrifugation and then cryopreserved in the vapor phase of liquid nitrogen. Purity and quantity of every magnetically sorted T cell population were checked by analytical flow cytometry. Each sorted fraction had its genomic DNA isolated and then quantified by UV absorbance on a Nanodrop 2000c. From its cysteine to its phenylalanine, the CDR3 spans 15 amino acids. Only the CDR3 DNA stays, 45 bases, in frame from base 1. The V and J ends are trimmed by 3 bases and 5 bases, leaving 13 bases between them. The germline V gene (reference sequence) provides CDR1 PRHDT and CDR2 FYEKMQ.

This sequence originates from a man between 18 and 29 years old in good health. The sample consisted of memory CD4+ T cells sorted from blood. The cell subset or site label, read with the paper, signifies: CD45RA-negative fraction. The chain links TRBV13 with TRBJ1-4; no D segment can be confidently identified. The DNA reads TGTGCCAGCAGCTTTAACCCAGCGCCAAATGAAAAACTGTTTTTT. Protein translation: CASSFNPAPNEKLFF.